The present T cell receptor (beta chain) was sequenced within a study of blood T cell repertoires in COVID-19. Per the authors' pipeline: By means of reference gene primer amplification, nucleated cell counts were estimated. The data were produced by immunoSEQ multiplex PCR, yet TCRdb's version contains in-frame clones alone and is incomplete. Clone size and V and J calls were adopted from that table, with D and trimming inferred from the DNA. The table includes hundreds of thousands of clones, 88% detected once. This CDR3 has 13 residues. Germline loops: CDR1 MNHEY, CDR2 SMNVEV (reference sequence). V shed 4 bases, J shed 3 bases, and the junction held 3 bases outside the gene matches.

This TCR came from a human donor in a cohort sampled during active COVID-19. Sequenced: peripheral blood. The V call is TRBV27, the J call TRBJ2-7; 7 bases map to TRBD1. The CDR3 sequence: CASSYGDSYEQYF. The CDR3 region has the DNA TGTGCCAGCAGTTACGGGGACAGCTACGAGCAGTACTTC.